A selection of T cell receptor beta chains follows, all from one sample in a study of T cell responses to AZD1222 COVID-19 vaccine. TCRdb keeps only in-frame clones here, not all; method: immunoSEQ multiplex PCR. The sample yields about 150,000 clones, roughly nine tenths seen once. Sequences were derived from peripheral blood, sampled on day 0 of AZD1222 vaccination. These receptors were collected from an adult in good health. The CDR3 runs from the conserved cysteine through the conserved F or W. D genes are given only for firm matches. The size of a clone is reported for some rows only, either as once, few or many, or as a class for expanded clones.

d_call	clone_size	j_call	v_call	cdr3_nt	cdr3_aa
NA	NA	TRBJ1-4	TRBV10-1	TGCGCCATGACACGGGGTATGAGGTTAACTCGGACTAATGAAAAACTGTTTTTT	CAMTRGMRLTRTNEKLFF
NA	NA	TRBJ2-1	TRBV7-3	TGTGCCAGCAGCCCCATGGGGACTTCTAATGAGCAGTTCTTC	CASSPMGTSNEQFF
NA	once	TRBJ2-4	TRBV6-1	TGTGCCAGCAGTGAAATGGTAGCCAAAAACATTCAGTACTTC	CASSEMVAKNIQYF
NA	NA	TRBJ1-1	TRBV28	TGTGCCAGCAAGGGAGGGGGGCTTCGGAACACTGAAGCTTTCTTT	CASKGGGLRNTEAFF
NA	NA	TRBJ1-2	TRBV7-9	TGTGCCAGCAGCTTAACGTCCGAAGGCTACACCTTC	CASSLTSEGYTF
NA	NA	TRBJ1-1	TRBV9	TGTGCCAGCAGCGTAGGCGGTCCGAACACTGAAGCTTTCTTT	CASSVGGPNTEAFF
NA	NA	TRBJ2-1	TRBV5-1	TGCGCCAGCAGTCGCGTTAGCGGTACCTACAATGAGCAGTTCTTC	CASSRVSGTYNEQFF
NA	NA	TRBJ2-1	TRBV7-9	TGTGCCAGCAGGGGGAATGAGCAGTTCTTC	CASRGNEQFF
NA	NA	TRBJ1-2	TRBV28	TGTGCCAGCAGTCTATCGGCCGTACAGGGTTCTGGCTACACCTTC	CASSLSAVQGSGYTF
NA	NA	TRBJ2-7	TRBV27	TGTGCCAGCTCGAGGGCCTACGAGCAGTACTTC	CASSRAYEQYF
NA	NA	TRBJ1-2	TRBV7-3	TGTGCCAGCAGCTTAACGACTGGTGGTGGCTACACCTTC	CASSLTTGGGYTF
NA	once	TRBJ2-7	TRBV6-2/TRBV6-3	TGTGCCAGCAGTTACTCGGATAACGTGCAAATCGAGCAGTACTTC	CASSYSDNVQIEQYF
TRBD1	NA	TRBJ2-2	TRBV19	TGTGCCAGTAGTTCGACAGGGGGCTCCGGGGAGCTGTTTTTT	CASSSTGGSGELFF
TRBD2	NA	TRBJ2-3	TRBV18	TGTGCCAGCACCGGACTAGCGGGAGGGCCGAATACGCAGTATTTT	CASTGLAGGPNTQYF
NA	NA	TRBJ2-2	TRBV6-5	TGTGCCAGCGGCTGGGGGGTCGCGAACACCGGGGAGCTGTTTTTT	CASGWGVANTGELFF
NA	NA	TRBJ1-1	TRBV7-9	TGTGCCAGCAGCTTTGTTTCTGGCGACACTGAAGCTTTCTTT	CASSFVSGDTEAFF
NA	NA	TRBJ2-3	TRBV7-2	TGTGCCAGCAGGACCCAGGGTGATACGCAGTATTTT	CASRTQGDTQYF
NA	NA	TRBJ1-2	TRBV28	TGTGCCAGCAGCCGACTTGCGCCTGAGGGTGGCTACACCTTC	CASSRLAPEGGYTF
NA	NA	TRBJ1-2	TRBV5-4	TGTGCCAGCAGCGCGGGACTCCCGAATGGGGACTATGGCTACACCTTC	CASSAGLPNGDYGYTF
NA	NA	TRBJ1-2	TRBV29-1	TGCAGCGGATGGGGGGCCGATGGCTACACCTTC	CSGWGADGYTF
TRBD1	NA	TRBJ1-2	TRBV7-3	TGTGCCAGCAGCTTCGCTGGGACAGGGTATGGCTACACCTTC	CASSFAGTGYGYTF
NA	NA	TRBJ2-4	TRBV2	TGTGCCAGCAGAGAAGACCCACTAGCCAAAAACATTCAGTACTTC	CASREDPLAKNIQYF
NA	NA	TRBJ1-1	TRBV5-5	TGTGCCAGCAGCTTGGTCCCCGGAGGGACTGAAGCTTTCTTT	CASSLVPGGTEAFF
TRBD2	NA	TRBJ2-7	TRBV6-6	TGTGCCAGCAGAGGGACTAGCGGGAACTCCTACGAGCAGTACTTC	CASRGTSGNSYEQYF
TRBD1	NA	TRBJ2-3	TRBV24-1	TGTGCCACCAGTGATGAAACGGGACAGCTTAGCACAGATACGCAGTATTTT	CATSDETGQLSTDTQYF
TRBD1	once	TRBJ1-2	TRBV15	TGTGCCACCAGCAGACAAACAGGGGGCGAAGGCTACACCTTC	CATSRQTGGEGYTF
NA	NA	TRBJ2-3	TRBV27	TGTGCCAGCAGTTCCCCCTTGCGGGGAGCAAAAACGCAGTATTTT	CASSSPLRGAKTQYF